Listed below are T cell receptor beta chains from one sample, sequenced in a study of technical replicates of blood from several donors. Clones were read by immunoSEQ multiplex PCR, and TCRdb kept only the in-frame ones, dropping some. The sample has approximately 84,000 clones, more than 95% seen once. Sequencing input: T cells isolated from PBMCs. The receptors were sampled from a human donor in good health. The CDR3 runs from the conserved cysteine through the conserved F or W. D genes are given only for firm matches. Expanded clones get a size class; other rows say once, few or many, or leave the size out.

d_gene	v_gene	abundance	j_gene	CDR3nt	CDR3aa
TRBD1	TRBV11-2	-	TRBJ1-2	TGTGCCAGCAGCCTCTATAAGACGGACAGGGGATATGGCTACACCTTC	CASSLYKTDRGYGYTF
TRBD1	TRBV28	-	TRBJ2-1	TGTGCCAGCAGCGACCTCCTCAGGACAGGAAGCAATGAGCAGTTCTTC	CASSDLLRTGSNEQFF
-	TRBV5-1	-	TRBJ2-5	TGCGCCAGCGAGAACCAGGGTGGGGAGACCCAGTACTTC	CASENQGGETQYF
TRBD1	TRBV9	-	TRBJ1-1	TGTGCCAGCAGCTCGCGGACAGGGGGCTGGTTTTCGAACACTGAAGCTTTCTTT	CASSSRTGGWFSNTEAFF
-	TRBV6-5	-	TRBJ2-1	TGTGCCAGCAGTTACTCGATGGGGGGGCCCTACAATGAGCAGTTCTTC	CASSYSMGGPYNEQFF
-	TRBV7-9	-	TRBJ1-1	TGTGCCAGCAGCCTCCCGGGACACATGAACACTGAAGCTTTCTTT	CASSLPGHMNTEAFF
TRBD1	TRBV6-1	-	TRBJ2-4	TGTGCCAGCAACCCGACAGGGAAAAACATTCAGTACTTC	CASNPTGKNIQYF
TRBD2	TRBV9	once	TRBJ2-3	TGTGCCAGCAGCGTAGCGGGAGGGCTCAGCACAGATACGCAGTATTTT	CASSVAGGLSTDTQYF
-	TRBV6-1	-	TRBJ2-6	TGTGCCAGCAGTGACAGGGTACTTGGGGCCAACGTCCTGACTTTC	CASSDRVLGANVLTF
TRBD2	TRBV27	-	TRBJ2-1	TGTGCCAGCAGTTGGACTAGCGGGAGCCCTTCCTACAATGAGCAGTTCTTC	CASSWTSGSPSYNEQFF
TRBD2	TRBV29-1	-	TRBJ2-1	TGCAGCGTTGTTGGTCCATCTAGCGGCAACTCCTACAATGAGCAGTTCTTC	CSVVGPSSGNSYNEQFF
TRBD1	TRBV5-5	-	TRBJ1-5	TGTGCCAGCAGCGCCGACAGGGGACCCACTTCCCAGCATTTT	CASSADRGPTSQHF
-	TRBV11-2	-	TRBJ1-1	TGTGCCAGCAGCCCACGCAGGAACACTGAAGCTTTCTTT	CASSPRRNTEAFF
TRBD1	TRBV11-2	-	TRBJ1-4	TGTGCCAGCAGCTTGTGGGGACAGTCTGAAAAACTGTTTTTT	CASSLWGQSEKLFF
TRBD1	TRBV4-1	-	TRBJ1-2	TGCGCCAGCAGCCGAGGACAGGGGGGGGGTGGCTTAGATGGCTACACCTTC	CASSRGQGGGGLDGYTF
TRBD1	TRBV7-9	-	TRBJ2-7	TGTGCCAGCAGCTTAGCGCGGACAGGTGGTCCGAGTTACGAGCAGTACTTC	CASSLARTGGPSYEQYF
-	TRBV7-9	-	TRBJ2-2	TGTGCCAGCAGCCACAGGATCACCGGGGAGCTGTTTTTT	CASSHRITGELFF
TRBD2	TRBV14	-	TRBJ2-5	TGTGCCAGCAGCCAAGAAGGTCTAGCGGGGATGGGGGAGACCCAGTACTTC	CASSQEGLAGMGETQYF
-	TRBV27	-	TRBJ2-5	TGTGCCAGCCACGCGCAGGGCGACCAAGAGACCCAGTACTTC	CASHAQGDQETQYF
-	TRBV7-9	-	TRBJ1-1	TGTGCCAGCAGCTTCATTTCACGGGGGGACACTGAAGCTTTCTTT	CASSFISRGDTEAFF
-	TRBV30	-	TRBJ2-3	TGTGCCTGGAGTCCAGGGAGCACAGATACGCAGTATTTT	CAWSPGSTDTQYF
-	TRBV11-2	-	TRBJ1-3	TGTGCCAGCGCAAAACGGGTGCGAAACACCATATATTTT	CASAKRVRNTIYF
TRBD1	TRBV14	-	TRBJ2-6	TGTGCCAGCAGCCAAATAGGACAGGTGGCCGCATCTGGGGCCAACGTCCTGACTTTC	CASSQIGQVAASGANVLTF
TRBD2	TRBV11-3	-	TRBJ2-7	TGTGCCAGCAGCCCGGGGAGACTAGCGGATTACGAGCAGTACTTC	CASSPGRLADYEQYF
-	TRBV4-1	-	TRBJ2-7	TGCGCCAGCAGCCAAGATTCGAGGGCGGAGGAAGACGAGCAGTACTTC	CASSQDSRAEEDEQYF
-	TRBV13	-	TRBJ1-3	TGTGCCAGCAGCACCGACAGTTTCTCTGGAAACACCATATATTTT	CASSTDSFSGNTIYF
-	TRBV30	-	TRBJ2-5	TGTGCCTGGAGCGAGTGGGCAGGGGGGGAGACCCAGTACTTC	CAWSEWAGGETQYF
TRBD1	TRBV9	-	TRBJ1-5	TGTGCCAGCAGCGTAGGACAGGGCGGCCATCAGCCCCAGCATTTT	CASSVGQGGHQPQHF
-	TRBV30	-	TRBJ2-1	TGTGCCTGGCAGGGGGGTACGATCAATGAGCAGTTCTTC	CAWQGGTINEQFF
-	TRBV7-8	-	TRBJ2-2	TGTGCCAGCAGCTTACCCGGTGCGGGGAACACCGGGGAGCTGTTTTTT	CASSLPGAGNTGELFF
-	TRBV5-1	-	TRBJ2-1	TGCGCCAGCAGCTTGAGCGGGCATAGAGGTGAGCAGTTCTTC	CASSLSGHRGEQFF
TRBD2	TRBV5-4	-	TRBJ2-5	TGTGCCAGCAGCTGGGGCGGGGGGGAAGAGACCCAGTACTTC	CASSWGGGEETQYF
-	TRBV7-6	-	TRBJ2-5	TGTGCCAGCAGCTCTAGCGAGACCCAGTACTTC	CASSSSETQYF
-	TRBV9	-	TRBJ2-3	TGTGCCAGCAGCGAGCCGACAGGAGACGGATTCACAGATACGCAGTATTTT	CASSEPTGDGFTDTQYF
TRBD1	TRBV2	-	TRBJ1-2	TGTGCCAGCAGGACAGGGCCCCTCCATGGCTACACCTTC	CASRTGPLHGYTF
-	TRBV4-1	-	TRBJ1-6	TGCGCCAGCAGCCCTCTGGGAGCCTTAAGCTCCTATAATTCACCCCTCCACTTT	CASSPLGALSSYNSPLHF
TRBD1	TRBV12-5	once	TRBJ1-2	TGTGCTAGTGGTTTGGACAGGGGAGGCTACACCTTC	CASGLDRGGYTF
-	TRBV5-1	-	TRBJ1-2	TGCGCCAGCAGCTTGGGTGAGCCCTACTATGGCTACACCTTC	CASSLGEPYYGYTF
TRBD1	TRBV27	-	TRBJ1-1	TGTGCCAGCAGCCTAGACAGGGGAGTGGAAGCTTTCTTT	CASSLDRGVEAFF
TRBD2	TRBV27	-	TRBJ2-5	TGTGCCAGCAGGGGGACTAGGGGAGGGGAGACCCAGTACTTC	CASRGTRGGETQYF
TRBD2	TRBV4-1	-	TRBJ2-1	TGCGCCAGCAGCCAAGTTTCCCTAGCGGGGGGGCATGAGCAGTTCTTC	CASSQVSLAGGHEQFF
TRBD2	TRBV12-5	-	TRBJ2-7	TGTGCTAGTGGTCTCATGACTAGCGGGAGGAACTACGAGCAGTACTTC	CASGLMTSGRNYEQYF
TRBD2	TRBV5-4	-	TRBJ2-7	TGTGCCAGCAGCCCAGGACTAGCGGGGACACTCGGGCAGTACTTC	CASSPGLAGTLGQYF